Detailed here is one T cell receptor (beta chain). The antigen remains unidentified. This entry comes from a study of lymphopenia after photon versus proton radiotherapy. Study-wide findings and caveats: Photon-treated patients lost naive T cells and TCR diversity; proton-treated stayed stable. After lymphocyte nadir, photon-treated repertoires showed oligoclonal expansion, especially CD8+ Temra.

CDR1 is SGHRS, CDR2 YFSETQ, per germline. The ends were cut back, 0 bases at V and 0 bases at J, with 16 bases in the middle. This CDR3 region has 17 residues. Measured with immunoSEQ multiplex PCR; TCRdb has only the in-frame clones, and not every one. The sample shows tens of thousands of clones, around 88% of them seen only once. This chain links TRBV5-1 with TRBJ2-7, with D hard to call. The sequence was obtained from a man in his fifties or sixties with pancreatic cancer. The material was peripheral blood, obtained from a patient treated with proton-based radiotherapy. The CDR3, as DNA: TGCGCCAGCAGCTTGGCTCCCTGGGCAGGCAACTCCTACGAGCAGTACTTC. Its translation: CASSLAPWAGNSYEQYF.